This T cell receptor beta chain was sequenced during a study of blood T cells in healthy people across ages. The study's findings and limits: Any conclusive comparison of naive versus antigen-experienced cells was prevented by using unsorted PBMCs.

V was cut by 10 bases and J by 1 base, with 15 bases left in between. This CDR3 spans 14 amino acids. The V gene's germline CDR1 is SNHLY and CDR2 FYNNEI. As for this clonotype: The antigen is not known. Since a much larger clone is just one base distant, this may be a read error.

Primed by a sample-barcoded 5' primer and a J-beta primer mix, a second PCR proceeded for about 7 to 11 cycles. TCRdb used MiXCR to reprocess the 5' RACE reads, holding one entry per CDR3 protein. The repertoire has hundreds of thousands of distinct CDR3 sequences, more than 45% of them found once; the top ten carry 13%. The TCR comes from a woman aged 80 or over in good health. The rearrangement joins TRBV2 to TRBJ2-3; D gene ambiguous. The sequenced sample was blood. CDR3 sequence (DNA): TGTGCCAACAGCTATTGGCAGGGCACAGATACGCAGTATTTT. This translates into CANSYWQGTDTQYF.